A selection of T cell receptor beta chains follows, all from one sample in a study of blood T cell repertoires in COVID-19. Data came from immunoSEQ multiplex PCR; TCRdb stores just in-frame clones and leaves some out. The repertoire includes under 200,000 clones, about 85% of them detected once, and 4% to 5% sits in the top ten. The specimen was peripheral blood. The receptors come from a woman aged 80 or over with acute or convalescent COVID-19. Each CDR3 is given with its conserved first and last residue. A D gene is named only where the DNA matches it firmly. The size of a clone is reported for some rows only, either as once, few or many, or as a class for expanded clones.

clone_size d_call j_call v_call cdr3_aa cdr3_nt
NA NA TRBJ1-2 TRBV5-5 CASSLDRVLHGYTF TGTGCCAGCAGCTTGGACAGGGTGCTGCATGGCTACACCTTC
NA NA TRBJ2-2 TRBV3-1/TRBV3-2 CASSPTRAGSRSGELFF TGTGCCAGCAGCCCCACGAGAGCGGGTTCCAGATCCGGGGAGCTGTTTTTT
NA NA TRBJ2-7 TRBV28 CASSSPTGNRYEQYF TGTGCCAGCAGTTCCCCAACAGGGAATAGGTACGAGCAGTACTTC
NA TRBD1 TRBJ2-1 TRBV29-1 CSVAGTGASYNEQFF TGCAGCGTTGCCGGGACAGGGGCGTCCTACAATGAGCAGTTCTTC
once TRBD2 TRBJ2-3 TRBV7-2 CASSPTRLAGVDTQYF TGTGCCAGCAGCCCAACCAGACTAGCGGGGGTAGATACGCAGTATTTT
NA NA TRBJ1-3 TRBV6-5 CATQTGFGGNTIYF TGTGCCACCCAAACAGGGTTTGGTGGAAACACCATATATTTT
NA NA TRBJ1-1 TRBV9 CASSVEGDTEAFF TGTGCCAGCAGCGTGGAAGGGGACACTGAAGCTTTCTTT
NA NA TRBJ2-1 TRBV7-9 CASSPNQAQFF TGTGCCAGCAGCCCGAATCAGGCGCAGTTCTTC
NA TRBD2 TRBJ2-1 TRBV2 CASSTPGLAAVGEQFF TGTGCCAGCAGCACACCGGGACTAGCGGCAGTGGGGGAGCAGTTCTTC
NA NA TRBJ2-5 TRBV6-2/TRBV6-3 CASSYGDLRPRELVETQYF TGTGCCAGCAGTTACGGGGATTTACGGCCCAGGGAATTGGTAGAGACCCAGTACTTC
NA TRBD1 TRBJ2-2 TRBV6-2/TRBV6-3 CASSYWTGGAFTGELFF TGTGCCAGCAGTTACTGGACAGGGGGCGCGTTCACCGGGGAGCTGTTTTTT
NA TRBD1 TRBJ1-1 TRBV18 CASSPWTGANTEAFF TGTGCCAGCTCCCCATGGACAGGAGCGAACACTGAAGCTTTCTTT
NA TRBD1 TRBJ2-3 TRBV7-3 CASSFLGQNLDTQYF TGTGCCAGCAGCTTCTTGGGACAGAATTTAGATACGCAGTATTTT
NA NA TRBJ2-5 TRBV5-4 CASSLYGEETQYF TGTGCCAGCAGCTTATACGGAGAAGAGACCCAGTACTTC
NA NA TRBJ2-5 TRBV10-3 CAIGGGGLQETQYF TGTGCCATCGGGGGAGGGGGACTCCAAGAGACCCAGTACTTC
NA TRBD1 TRBJ1-1 TRBV29-1 CSVGFETGVNIEAFF TGCAGCGTTGGGTTTGAAACAGGGGTGAACATAGAAGCTTTCTTT
NA TRBD2 TRBJ2-5 TRBV3-1/TRBV3-2 CASSDRGGTETQYF TGTGCCAGCAGCGATCGGGGGGGGACAGAGACCCAGTACTTC
NA TRBD1 TRBJ2-5 TRBV24-1 CATSDHDREPETQYF TGTGCCACCAGTGACCATGACAGGGAGCCAGAGACCCAGTACTTC
NA NA TRBJ2-1 TRBV28 CASSSRSAMTYNEQFF TGTGCCAGCAGTTCTCGTTCAGCGATGACCTACAATGAGCAGTTCTTC
NA NA TRBJ2-3 TRBV27 CAISRSGTDTQYF TGTGCCATCTCGCGGAGCGGCACAGATACGCAGTATTTT
NA NA TRBJ1-1 TRBV7-9 CASSLSGRNTEAFF TGTGCCAGCAGCTTATCCGGGAGGAACACTGAAGCTTTCTTT
NA TRBD2 TRBJ2-7 TRBV5-4 CASIPAGGRAHEQYF TGTGCCAGCATCCCGGCGGGCGGGAGGGCCCACGAGCAGTACTTC
NA NA TRBJ1-5 TRBV19 CASSRVLFGGNQPQHF TGTGCCAGTAGCAGGGTACTCTTCGGAGGCAATCAGCCCCAGCATTTT
NA NA TRBJ2-6 TRBV5-1 CASSTGTRSGANVLTF TGCGCCAGCAGTACCGGGACACGGTCTGGGGCCAACGTCCTGACTTTC
NA TRBD2 TRBJ2-3 TRBV6-5 CASSSGLAGTDTQYF TGTGCCAGCAGTTCGGGACTAGCGGGTACAGATACGCAGTATTTT
NA NA TRBJ1-6 TRBV5-1 CASSDGEGVVALHF TGCGCCAGCAGCGATGGGGAGGGAGTCGTGGCCCTCCACTTT
NA NA TRBJ2-2 TRBV3-1/TRBV3-2 CASSFRQAVNTGELFF TGTGCCAGCAGCTTCCGACAGGCGGTGAACACCGGGGAGCTGTTTTTT
NA NA TRBJ1-2 TRBV19 CASSRGGLGYGYTF TGTGCCAGTAGTCGGGGGGGCCTGGGCTATGGCTACACCTTC
NA NA TRBJ1-2 TRBV18 CASSPIFESTNYGYTF TGTGCCAGCTCACCGATATTCGAGTCCACTAACTATGGCTACACCTTC
NA NA TRBJ2-1 TRBV5-1 CASSLGSVTYNEQFF TGCGCCAGCAGCTTGGGCAGTGTCACCTACAATGAGCAGTTCTTC
NA NA TRBJ2-7 TRBV11-2 CASSPPAGWEQYF TGTGCCAGCAGCCCGCCGGCGGGCTGGGAGCAGTACTTC
NA TRBD1 TRBJ2-6 TRBV19 CASRTQGAGANVLTF TGTGCCAGTAGAACCCAGGGGGCTGGGGCCAACGTCCTGACTTTC
NA TRBD1 TRBJ1-6 TRBV27 CASSGTGGRSPLHF TGTGCCAGCAGTGGGACAGGGGGTCGTTCACCCCTCCACTTT
NA NA TRBJ1-2 TRBV7-2 CASSLDPRMRGYTF TGTGCCAGCAGCTTAGACCCCCGGATGCGGGGCTACACCTTC
NA NA TRBJ2-7 TRBV6-6 CATAAGLGYEQYF TGTGCCACCGCCGCGGGGCTTGGCTACGAGCAGTACTTC
NA NA TRBJ1-3 TRBV7-2 CASSFRHSTSGNTIYF TGTGCCAGCAGCTTCAGACACTCTACCTCTGGAAACACCATATATTTT
NA TRBD1 TRBJ2-7 TRBV19 CASRQGSGEQYF TGTGCCAGCCGACAGGGGTCGGGCGAGCAGTACTTC
NA NA TRBJ1-5 TRBV27 CASSLRTPGHYSNQPQHF TGTGCCAGCAGCTTACGAACCCCGGGACACTATAGCAATCAGCCCCAGCATTTT
NA NA TRBJ2-3 TRBV5-4 CASSLRGSTDTQYF TGTGCCAGCAGCTTGAGAGGTAGCACAGATACGCAGTATTTT
NA NA TRBJ2-7 TRBV18 CASSPWGDLYEQYF TGTGCCAGCTCACCCTGGGGGGATCTCTACGAGCAGTACTTC